This TCR beta chain was sequenced in a study of human T cells and chemical hapten exposure (dated by TCRdb to the early 2020s). Study-level background: Libraries were pooled for sequencing, and per-sample TCR yields varied mainly because of small differences in library volumes within the pool. Peripheral blood TCR repertoire changes were tracked in vivo in alopecia patients during primary and secondary sensitization to the hapten diphenylcyclopropenone (DPC). For every blood RNA sample, sequencing covered both the TCR alpha and TCR beta chains.

About this clonotype: The antigen it recognizes is unknown. It has no much larger one-base neighbor in the sample; base qualities were not kept.

Libraries were built with RACE. TCRdb shows the sequencer as NextSeq 500. Library preparation attached unique molecular identifiers to individual cDNA molecules for quantitative, reproducible TCR counting. The authors' pipeline ran thus. A median of approximately 96,000 TCRs per sample was observed, with a range of 23,224 to 690,600. The Decombinator software suite was used to annotate the V, J and CDR3 of the TCR reads. For the PS versus PT1 abundance plots, all samples were subsampled to the same number of TCRs (28,000). Expanded TCRs were defined as absent before sensitization and observed at least eight times at the 2-week time point. TCRdb redid the processing of the public reads, applying fastp at Q25 and MiXCR, and retained in-frame beta chains. Rows with one shared CDR3 protein collapse into an entry with the most common genes and DNA. These V and J calls are TCRdb output, not the study's own analysis. This sample comprises some 90,000 distinct CDR3 sequences, approximately 9.7% of them detected only once. In total, the top ten clones hold 2.9% of the sample.

The intended sense of this specimen's time point label: healthy volunteer bleed at 2 weeks. Unfractionated whole blood was collected in Tempus Blood RNA tubes, and total RNA was extracted from that blood. Five or six healthy volunteers served as TCR sequencing controls and were bled at day 0, 2 weeks and 6 weeks. What the research found in general, with its limitations: After repeated subsampling, changes were observed in the strength of the expansion versus patch-test correlation and in the threshold at which the correlation became significant. The number of TCRs above 1 in 1000 frequency did not change with DPC sensitization; there was no evidence of global repertoire structure alterations.

The source material was whole blood. The source is a female donor in good health. Some clones in this sample may be carry-over from other donors' samples.

In nucleotides, the sequence is TGTGCCAGCAGCAATTTGGGGGTCTCTGGGGCCAACGTCCTGACTTTC. Its amino acids are CASSNLGVSGANVLTF. The rearrangement combines TRBV7-9 with TRBJ2-6, with the D gene possibly TRBD1 or TRBD2, each one fitting 5 bases. CDR1 and CDR2 are drawn from the germline V gene (reference sequence): SEHNR, FQNEAQ. Including the terminal cysteine and phenylalanine, the CDR3 comprises 16 residues. The read is trimmed to its CDR3 DNA, 48 bases read in frame from base 1. V is pared back by 5 bases and J by 0 bases, with 11 bases lying between the germline termini.